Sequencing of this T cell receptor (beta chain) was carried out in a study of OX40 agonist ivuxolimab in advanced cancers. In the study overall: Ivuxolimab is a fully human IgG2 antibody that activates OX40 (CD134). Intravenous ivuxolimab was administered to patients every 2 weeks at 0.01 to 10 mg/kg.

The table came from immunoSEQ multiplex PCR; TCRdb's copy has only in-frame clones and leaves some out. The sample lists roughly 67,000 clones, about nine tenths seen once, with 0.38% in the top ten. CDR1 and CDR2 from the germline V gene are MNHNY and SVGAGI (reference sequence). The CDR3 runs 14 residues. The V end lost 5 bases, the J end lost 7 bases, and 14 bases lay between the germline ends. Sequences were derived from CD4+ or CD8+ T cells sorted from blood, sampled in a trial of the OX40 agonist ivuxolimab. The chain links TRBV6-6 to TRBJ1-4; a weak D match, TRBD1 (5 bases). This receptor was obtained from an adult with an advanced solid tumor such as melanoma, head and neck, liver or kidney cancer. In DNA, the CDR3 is TGTGCCAGCAGTGACTGGGGGATCAGTGAAAAACTGTTTTTT. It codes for CASSDWGISEKLFF.